This entry is about one T cell receptor beta chain. TCRdb's table, derived via immunoSEQ multiplex PCR, lists solely in-frame clones and lacks some. The table includes 300,000 to 400,000 clones, roughly 90% detected once. The sample originates from a study of blood T cell repertoires in COVID-19. Across the study: PBMCs, B-cell-depleted T cells, or T cells provided the cDNA or gDNA that made up the material.

The CDR3 spans 15 residues. From germline, CDR1 is KGHDR and CDR2 SFDVKD. The ends lost 2 bases at V and 8 bases at J; junction bases unmatched: 4. Sequencing input: peripheral blood. The chain uses TRBV24-1 and TRBJ2-1, with 11 nucleotides matching TRBD1. The sequence was collected from a woman between 65 and 79 years old with COVID-19, enrolled during active disease. CDR3 nucleotides: TGTGCCACCAGTGATTCGGGACAGGGGGGCGATGAGCAGTTCTTC. Translating gives CATSDSGQGGDEQFF.